This TCR beta chain was identified during a study of cytomegalovirus exposure and HLA in healthy donors. Study-wide results and limits: Among TCR beta chains of equal frequency, HLA-associated ones were more clonally expanded in a later analysis. Judged likely to be a sequencing artifact was a cluster of highly shared sequence variants.

The CDR3 has 14 residues. In germline, CDR1 is SGHNT, CDR2 YYREEE (reference sequence). A note on this clone: Its cognate antigen is unknown. Mismatch with germline at one junction end may stem from a read error.

Amplification used 60 Vbeta primers and 13 Jbeta primers. Repertoires were generated with immunoSEQ multiplex PCR, while TCRdb's copy carries only in-frame clones and drops some. The table has 150,000 to 180,000 clones, 65% to 80% seen once. The chain employs TRBV5-4 and TRBJ2-1, with 7 bases matching TRBD1. Sequencing was done on a sample of PBMCs. The sequence was obtained from a man aged 18 to 35 in good health and CMV-seronegative. CDR3 loop: CASSAWDSSNEQLF. The CDR3 region has the DNA TGTGCCAGCAGCGCCTGGGACAGTTCAAATGAGCAGCTCTTC.